In this sample, the clone carrying this T cell receptor (beta chain) turned up a few times. Its antigen is not identified. The data were taken from a study of early T cells in non-severe SARS-CoV-2 infection. Study details: Unsorted whole blood bulk RNA was sequenced, with unpaired chains. Findings and limits, study-wide: In VDJdb matching, anti-spike CD8 responses were favored while private and CD4 specificities went missing.

Germline lookup yields CDR1 SNHLY and CDR2 FYNNEI. V was cut by 6 bases and J by 0 bases, with 9 bases left in between. The CDR3 spans 13 residues. Each single cDNA molecule received a unique molecular identifier. TCRdb reprocessed the 5' RACE reads via MiXCR and lists one record per CDR3 protein. The repertoire holds about 100,000 distinct CDR3 sequences, with 13% as singletons. The chain uses TRBV2 and TRBJ2-7, with a weak D call TRBD1 (6 bases). The clonotype comes from an adult who was a healthcare worker with PCR-confirmed SARS-CoV-2 infection or an uninfected control (not recorded which). Sequenced input: whole blood. Here the CDR3 reads CASSRDISYEQYF. The CDR3 DNA sequence: TGTGCCAGCAGCCGGGACATCTCCTACGAGCAGTACTTC.